The 20 T cell receptor beta chains below all came from one sample that was sequenced in a study of shared clonotypes between healthy human individuals. Measured with immunoSEQ multiplex PCR; TCRdb has only the in-frame clones, and not every one. The sample holds 2 million to 2.5 million clones, about 90% seen once. The sequencing sample was made of naive CD4+ T cells from PBMCs. Noted subset: CD45RA+ positively selected. These TCRs come from a man aged 18 to 29 in good health. Some clones in this sample may be carry-over from other donors' samples.

The chain couples TRBV19 to TRBJ2-3; D tentatively fits TRBD1 or TRBD2 (5 bases each). Germline V CDR1 and CDR2: LNHDA, SQIVND (reference sequence). V was clipped by 4 bases and J by 3 bases, with 8 bases between them. The CDR3 is 13 amino acids. For the CDR3, the DNA is TGTGCCAGTAGTAGGGGGTGGACAGATACGCAGTATTTT. Translation gives CASSRGWTDTQYF.

The rearrangement uses TRBV29-1 and TRBJ2-7; 8 bases agree with TRBD1. V was pared by 3 bases and J by 6 bases, with 4 bases of the junction left unmatched. From germline, CDR1 is SQVTM and CDR2 ANQGSEA. The CDR3 is made up of 12 amino acids. DNA for the CDR3: TGCAGCGTTGATGGGACAGGAGCCGAGCAGTACTTC. Encoded protein: CSVDGTGAEQYF.

The rearrangement uses TRBV4-3 and TRBJ2-3, with 11 bases matching TRBD2. The CDR3 is 17 amino acids. Germline V gene lookup returns CDR1 LGHNA and CDR2 YSLEER. With V trimmed by 5 bases and J by 0 bases, 7 bases remained unmatched. The CDR3 spells CASSSRWTSGSTDTQYF. CDR3 in DNA: TGCGCCAGCAGCTCACGCTGGACTAGCGGGAGCACAGATACGCAGTATTTT.

The chain has TRBV7-6 and TRBJ2-7, with a weak D call TRBD1 (5 bases). V was trimmed by 5 bases and J by 2 bases, leaving 13 bases between them. CDR3 length equals 14 residues. From germline, CDR1 is SGHVS and CDR2 FNYEAQ. CDR3 nucleotides: TGTGCCAGCAGCCTAAATCAGGGTCCCTACGAGCAGTACTTC. This sequence encodes CASSLNQGPYEQYF. Variable domain in full (rest from reference TRBV7-6 and TRBJ2-7): GAGVSQSPRYKVTKRGQDVALRCDPISGHVSLYWYRQALGQGPEFLTYFNYEAQQDKSGLPNDRFSAERPEGSISTLTIQRTEQRDSAMYRCASSLNQGPYEQYFGPGTRLTVT.

To note about this clone: Other DNA sequences from this sample encode an identical CDR3 as well. The chain is built from TRBV7-2 and TRBJ2-2; D gene unclear. The CDR3 covers 13 residues. V lost 2 bases and J lost 0, with 1 base in between. Germline CDR1 SGHTA, CDR2 FQGNSA. This CDR3 reads CASSLTNTGELFF. CDR3 in DNA: TGTGCCAGCAGCTTAACGAACACCGGGGAGCTGTTTTTT.

The rearrangement uses TRBV6-5 and TRBJ1-1, with TRBD1 matching over 8 bases. V was clipped by 6 bases and J by 3 bases; unmatched bases: 6. Germline values: CDR1 MNHEY, CDR2 SVGAGI. The CDR3 is 14 amino acids. The CDR3 sequence is CASRRGRGHTEAFF. The CDR3 nucleotides read TGTGCCAGCAGAAGGGGCAGGGGGCACACTGAAGCTTTCTTT.

The chain joins TRBV19 to TRBJ2-5; perhaps TRBD1 as D (6 bases). Germline V gene sequence: CDR1 LNHDA, CDR2 SQIVND (reference sequence). Trimming stripped 5 bases from V and 2 bases from J, with 15 bases between. The CDR3 loop spans 15 amino acids. The CDR3 region has the DNA TGTGCCAGTAGTGCCGGACAGTATATACAAGAGACCCAGTACTTC. It encodes CASSAGQYIQETQYF.

The chain carries TRBV19 and TRBJ1-5, with TRBD1 matching over 7 bases. V lost 4 bases, J lost 0 bases, and 3 bases stayed unmatched. The CDR3 totals 15 residues. CDR1 is LNHDA, CDR2 SQIVND, per germline (reference sequence). CDR3 DNA sequence: TGTGCCAGTAGTACCGGGACAGTTAGCAATCAGCCCCAGCATTTT. Protein: CASSTGTVSNQPQHF. Variable domain in full (rest from reference TRBV19 and TRBJ1-5): DGGITQSPKYLFRKEGQNVTLSCEQNLNHDAMYWYRQDPGQGLRLIYYSQIVNDFQKGDIAEGYSVSREKKESFPLTVTSAQKNPTAFYLCASSTGTVSNQPQHFGDGTRLSIL.

This clone was observed a handful of times. The gene calls are TRBV6-5 and TRBJ2-7; no firm D call. The ends were cut back, 0 bases at V and 6 bases at J, with 15 bases in the middle. The CDR3 extends over 15 amino acids. The germline V gene has CDR1 MNHEY and CDR2 SVGAGI. CDR3 loop: CASSYSTLEVREQYF. In DNA, the CDR3 is TGTGCCAGCAGTTACTCGACTTTAGAGGTGCGCGAGCAGTACTTC.

The chain joins TRBV19 to TRBJ2-5; 7 positions match TRBD2. Germline CDR1 reads LNHDA; CDR2 reads SQIVND (reference sequence). The CDR3 is 16 amino acids. V was clipped by 3 bases and J by 5 bases; unmatched bases: 12. In DNA form, the CDR3 reads TGTGCCAGTAGTATCGGCGGGAGTAGGGGACGGGAGACCCAGTACTTC. This gives the protein CASSIGGSRGRETQYF.

This clone was recorded once. The J gene is TRBJ1-2, the V gene TRBV28, with a possible D match to TRBD1 (5 bases). The CDR3 spans 13 residues. Per the germline V gene, CDR1 is MDHEN and CDR2 is SYDVKM. Trimming cost V 7 bases and J 4 bases, with 13 bases left between them. The CDR3 nucleotides are TGTGCCAGCACCGAAAACAGGTCCTATGGCTACACCTTC. Translation: CASTENRSYGYTF.

Turning to this clone: Other DNA sequences of this sample code for an identical CDR3. V gene TRBV28 combines with J gene TRBJ2-5; D is ambiguous. CDR1 and CDR2 (germline): MDHEN, SYDVKM. The germline V and J ends were trimmed by 1 base and 5 bases, with 8 bases remaining between them. CDR3 length equals 13 residues. CDR3 DNA: TGTGCCAGCAGTTTATTTGTGGGGGAGACCCAGTACTTC. Translation: CASSLFVGETQYF.

The J gene is TRBJ2-7, the V gene TRBV27, with a weak D call TRBD2 (6 bases). Trimming took 1 base from V and 0 from J, leaving 10 bases between them. CDR3 size: 15 residues. The germline V gene has CDR1 MNHEY and CDR2 SMNVEV (reference sequence). This CDR3 is CASSLLPGGSYEQYF. CDR3 DNA sequence: TGTGCCAGCAGTTTATTACCCGGGGGCTCCTACGAGCAGTACTTC.

The sample holds one count of this clone. The V and J genes are TRBV2 and TRBJ2-2; D is unresolved. Germline V gives CDR1 SNHLY, CDR2 FYNNEI. The length of the CDR3 is 14 residues. The V gene lost 2 bases and the J gene lost 0 bases, with 4 bases spanning the gap. CDR3 bases: TGTGCCAGCAGTGAACGGGCGAACACCGGGGAGCTGTTTTTT. Its translation: CASSERANTGELFF.

The chain employs TRBV18 and TRBJ2-4; D possibly uses TRBD1 or TRBD2 (6 bases each). The CDR3 has 17 residues. Germline V gene sequence: CDR1 KGHSH, CDR2 LQKENI. Trimming shortened V by 2 bases and J by 8 bases, and 22 bases separated the two germline ends. The CDR3 region is CASSPAGRSGSGDIQYF. The CDR3 coding sequence is TGTGCCAGCTCACCAGCCGGGCGTAGCGGCTCAGGGGACATTCAGTACTTC.

This clone appeared once. The chain combines TRBV5-4 with TRBJ2-4, with 12 nucleotides matching TRBD2. Germline V gene lookup returns CDR1 SGHNT and CDR2 YYREEE (reference sequence). V trimming: 0 bases; J trimming: 5 bases; junction bases outside the gene matches: 3. This CDR3 comprises 16 residues. CDR3 residues: CASSLGLAGGQNIQYF. The CDR3 DNA is TGTGCCAGCAGCTTGGGGCTAGCGGGAGGGCAAAACATTCAGTACTTC.

The chain combines TRBV19 with TRBJ2-2, with D maybe TRBD2 (5 bases). CDR3 length: 15 residues. The V gene lost 6 bases and the J gene lost 5 bases, with 16 bases spanning the gap. Looked up from germline, CDR1 is LNHDA and CDR2 is SQIVND (reference sequence). This CDR3 is CASSQQLPGTGELFF. DNA of the CDR3: TGTGCCAGTAGCCAACAATTACCGGGGACCGGGGAGCTGTTTTTT.

V usage is TRBV5-4 and J usage is TRBJ2-1; D may be TRBD2 (6 bases). The CDR3 runs 16 residues. From germline, CDR1 is SGHNT and CDR2 YYREEE (reference sequence). V was pared by 4 bases and J by 3 bases, with 17 bases between. The CDR3 region is CASSGGRAGRYNEQFF. The CDR3 nucleotides read TGTGCCAGCAGCGGCGGTAGGGCGGGACGCTACAATGAGCAGTTCTTC.

DNA of the CDR3: TGTGCCTGGAGTGTATACATTTCCGCGGGGCCCTACAATGAGCAGTTCTTC. This sequence encodes CAWSVYISAGPYNEQFF. V usage is TRBV30 and J usage is TRBJ2-1; TRBD2 might be the D (6 bases). V lost 0 bases and J 2 bases, leaving 17 bases between the germline ends. The CDR3 totals 17 residues. Germline V lookup: CDR1 GTSNPN, CDR2 SVGIG (reference sequence).

This chain connects TRBV7-3 to TRBJ2-6, with TRBD1 as a possible D gene (6 bases). From germline, CDR1 is SGHTA and CDR2 FQGTGA. V was clipped by 2 bases and J by 4 bases, with 12 bases between them. The CDR3 runs to 16 residues. This CDR3 is CASSLQSGAGANVLTF. In DNA form, the CDR3 reads TGTGCCAGCAGCTTACAGTCAGGGGCGGGGGCCAACGTCCTGACTTTC.